This TCR beta chain was identified during a study of cytomegalovirus exposure and HLA in healthy donors. Study in general: Out of 150 million to 200 million T cells, an earlier analysis found 117 million unique TCR beta sequences in total.

General study results and limits: Analyzed later, association rates of TCRs varied across HLA loci, with DRB1 most and HLA-C fewest. Specificity of a few CMV-associated chains for CMV antigens was verified in vitro.

With V trimmed by 5 bases and J by 1 base, 5 bases remained unmatched. CDR3 size: 15 residues. CDR1 and CDR2 (germline): SGHNT, YYREEE (reference sequence). Comments on this clone: Its antigen is not identified.

The PCR employed 60 Vbeta primers together with 13 Jbeta primers. This table comes from immunoSEQ multiplex PCR, and its TCRdb copy is limited to in-frame clones, with some not included. The sample gives hundreds of thousands of clones, approximately 80% of which show up once; approximately 0.5% is in the top ten. The origin of this receptor is a woman aged 40 to 50 in good health and CMV-seronegative. Sequencing used PBMCs. V and J are TRBV5-4 and TRBJ2-2, with TRBD1 matching 7 bases. CDR3 loop: CASSLQGLNTGELFF. The DNA for the CDR3 is TGTGCCAGCAGTCTACAGGGGTTGAACACCGGGGAGCTGTTTTTT.